This section outlines one TCR beta chain sequence together with its context. The record originates from a study of blood T cells in healthy people across ages. The CDR3 is 15 residues long. Trimming shortened V by 6 bases and J by 4 bases, and 16 bases separated the two germline ends. Germline CDR1 reads SNHLY; CDR2 reads FYNNEI. Primed by a sample-barcoded 5' primer and a J-beta primer mix, a second PCR proceeded for roughly 6 to 12 cycles. The yield of each sample was at least 3 million CDR3-containing paired-end reads. TCRdb called the 5' RACE reads again in MiXCR, with one record for every CDR3 protein. The sample gives hundreds of thousands of distinct CDR3 sequences, 40% to 45% of which show up once; around 30% is in the top ten.

The chain is built from TRBV2 and TRBJ2-1; a weak D match, TRBD2 (6 bases). The clonotype originates from a man aged 80 or over in good health. The sequenced material came from blood. This chain's CDR3 is CASSPPVGGYNEQFF. CDR3 nucleotide sequence: TGTGCCAGCAGCCCCCCGGTGGGGGGTTACAATGAGCAGTTCTTC.